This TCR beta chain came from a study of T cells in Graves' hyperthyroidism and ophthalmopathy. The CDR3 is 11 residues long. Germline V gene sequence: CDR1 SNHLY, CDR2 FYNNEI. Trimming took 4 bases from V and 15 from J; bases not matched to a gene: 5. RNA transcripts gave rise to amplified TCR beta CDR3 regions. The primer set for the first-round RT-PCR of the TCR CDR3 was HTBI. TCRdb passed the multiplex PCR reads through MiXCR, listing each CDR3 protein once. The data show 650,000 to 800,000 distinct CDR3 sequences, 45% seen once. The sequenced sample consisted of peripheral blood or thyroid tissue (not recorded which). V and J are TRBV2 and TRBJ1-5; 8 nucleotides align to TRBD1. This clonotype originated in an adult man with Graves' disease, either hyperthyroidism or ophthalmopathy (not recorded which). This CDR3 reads CASSGDRLGHF. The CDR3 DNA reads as TGTGCCAGCAGTGGGGACAGGTTAGGGCATTTT.